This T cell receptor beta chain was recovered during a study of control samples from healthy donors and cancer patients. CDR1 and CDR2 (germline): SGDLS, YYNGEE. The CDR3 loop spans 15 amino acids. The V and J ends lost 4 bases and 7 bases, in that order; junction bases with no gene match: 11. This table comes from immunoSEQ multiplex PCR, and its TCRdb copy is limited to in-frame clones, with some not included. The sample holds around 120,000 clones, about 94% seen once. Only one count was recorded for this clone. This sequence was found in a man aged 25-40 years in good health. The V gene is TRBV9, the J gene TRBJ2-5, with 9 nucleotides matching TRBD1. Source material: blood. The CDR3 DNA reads TGTGCCAGCAGCCCTCAACAGGGGGCGGTGGGGACCCAGTACTTC. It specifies CASSPQQGAVGTQYF.